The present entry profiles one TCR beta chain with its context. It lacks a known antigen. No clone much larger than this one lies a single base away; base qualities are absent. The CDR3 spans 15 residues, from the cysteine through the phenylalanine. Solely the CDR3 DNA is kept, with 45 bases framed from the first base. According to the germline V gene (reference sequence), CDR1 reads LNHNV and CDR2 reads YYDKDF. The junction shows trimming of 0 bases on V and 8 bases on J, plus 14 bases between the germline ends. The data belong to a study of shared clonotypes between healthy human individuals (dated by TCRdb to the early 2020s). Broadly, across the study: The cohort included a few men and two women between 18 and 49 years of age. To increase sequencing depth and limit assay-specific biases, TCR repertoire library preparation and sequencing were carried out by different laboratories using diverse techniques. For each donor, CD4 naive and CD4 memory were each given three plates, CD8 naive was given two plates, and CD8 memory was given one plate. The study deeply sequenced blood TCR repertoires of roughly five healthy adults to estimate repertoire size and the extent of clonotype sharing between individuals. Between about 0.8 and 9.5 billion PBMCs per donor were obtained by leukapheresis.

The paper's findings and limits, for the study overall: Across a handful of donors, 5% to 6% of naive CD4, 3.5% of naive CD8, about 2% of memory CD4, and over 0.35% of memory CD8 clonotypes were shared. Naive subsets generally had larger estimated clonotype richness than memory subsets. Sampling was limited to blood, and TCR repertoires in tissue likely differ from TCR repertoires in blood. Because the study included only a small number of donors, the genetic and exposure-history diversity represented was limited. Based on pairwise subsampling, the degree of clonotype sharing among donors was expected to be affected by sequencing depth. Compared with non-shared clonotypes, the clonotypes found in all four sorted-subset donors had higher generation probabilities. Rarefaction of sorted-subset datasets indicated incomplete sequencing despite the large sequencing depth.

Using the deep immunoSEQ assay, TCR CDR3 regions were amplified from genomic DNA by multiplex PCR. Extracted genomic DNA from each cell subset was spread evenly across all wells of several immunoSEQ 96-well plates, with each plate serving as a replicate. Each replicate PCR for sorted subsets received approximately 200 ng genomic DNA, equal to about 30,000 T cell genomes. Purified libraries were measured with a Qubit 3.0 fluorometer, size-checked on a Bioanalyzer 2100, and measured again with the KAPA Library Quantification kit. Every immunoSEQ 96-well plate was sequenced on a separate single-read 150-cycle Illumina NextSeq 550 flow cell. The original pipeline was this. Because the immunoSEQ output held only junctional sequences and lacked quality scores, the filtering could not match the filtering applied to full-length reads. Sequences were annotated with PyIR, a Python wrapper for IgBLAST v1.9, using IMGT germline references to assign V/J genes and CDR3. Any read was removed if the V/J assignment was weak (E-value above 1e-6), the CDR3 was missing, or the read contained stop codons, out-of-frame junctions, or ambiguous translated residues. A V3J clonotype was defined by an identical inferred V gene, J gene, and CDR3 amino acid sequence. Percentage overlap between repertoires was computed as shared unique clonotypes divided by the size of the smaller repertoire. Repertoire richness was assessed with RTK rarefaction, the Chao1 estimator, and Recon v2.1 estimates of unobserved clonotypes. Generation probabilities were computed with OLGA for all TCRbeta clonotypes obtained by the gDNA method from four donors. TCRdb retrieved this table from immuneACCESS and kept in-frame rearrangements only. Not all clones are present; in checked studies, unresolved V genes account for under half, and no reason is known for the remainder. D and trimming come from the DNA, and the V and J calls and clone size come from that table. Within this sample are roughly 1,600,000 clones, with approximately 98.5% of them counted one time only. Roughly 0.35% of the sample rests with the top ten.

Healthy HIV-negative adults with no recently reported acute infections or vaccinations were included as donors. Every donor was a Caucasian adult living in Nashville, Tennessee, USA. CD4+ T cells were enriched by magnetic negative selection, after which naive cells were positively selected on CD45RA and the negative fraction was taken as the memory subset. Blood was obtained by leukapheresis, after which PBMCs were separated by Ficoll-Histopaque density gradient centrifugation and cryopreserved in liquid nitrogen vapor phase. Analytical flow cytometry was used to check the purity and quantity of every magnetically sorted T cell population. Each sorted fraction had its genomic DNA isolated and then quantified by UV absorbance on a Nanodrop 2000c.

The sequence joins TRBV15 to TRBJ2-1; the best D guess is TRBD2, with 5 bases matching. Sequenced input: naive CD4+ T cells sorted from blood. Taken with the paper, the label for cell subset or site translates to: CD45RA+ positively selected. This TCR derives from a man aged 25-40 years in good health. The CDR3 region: CATSRDWASSDEQFF. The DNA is TGTGCCACCAGCAGAGATTGGGCTAGTAGCGATGAGCAGTTCTTC.